Sequencing of this T cell receptor beta chain was carried out in a study of identical twins. Findings of the study overall: Cord blood beta clonotypes that were abundant carried fewer insertions, and memory repertoires showed no such trend.

Each CDR3 protein gets one entry after TCRdb re-called the 5' RACE reads with MiXCR. The repertoire holds fewer than 250,000 distinct CDR3 sequences, with about 7.5% as singletons. This clonotype was observed at least ten times. The antigen remains undetermined. The same data also went into a second study, on yellow fever vaccine responses in identical twins. That work states: Twins showed a vaccine T cell response that reportedly seemed partly convergent, partly personalized.

This TCR was recovered from a woman between 18 and 30 years old in good health. Specimen: CD8+ T cells sorted from blood.

This CDR3 reads CASSPTSVHEQYF. The DNA for the CDR3 is TGTGCCAGCAGTCCGACTAGCGTACACGAGCAGTACTTC. The chain carries TRBV12-3 or TRBV12-4 and TRBJ2-7; 8 nucleotides align to TRBD2. This CDR3 comprises 13 residues. The V gene end was trimmed by 5 bases and the J gene end by 5 bases; junction bases not matched to a gene: 5.